The 8 T cell receptor beta chains below were found in one sample sequenced in a study of T cell repertoires in cytomegalovirus infection. One entry per CDR3 protein, called by TCRdb with MiXCR from the reads. The table lists about 260,000 distinct CDR3 sequences, roughly 9% of them singletons. Specimen: PBMCs. All receptors derive from a human donor in good health (CMV status not recorded). Some clones in this sample may be carry-over from other donors' samples.

Here the CDR3 DNA reads TGTGCCAGCAGCGTAGAGGCTGGGGTAGATACGCAGTATTTT. Amino acid sequence: CASSVEAGVDTQYF. The chain joins TRBV9 to TRBJ2-3; D unclear. Germline CDR1 SGDLS, CDR2 YYNGEE. The CDR3 is 14 residues long. V lost 0 bases to trimming and J lost 5 bases, with 10 bases between them. Supplemented by reference TRBV9 and TRBJ2-3, the full variable domain reads DSGVTQTPKHLITATGQRVTLRCSPRSGDLSVYWYQQSLDQGLQFLIQYYNGEERAKGNILERFSAQQFPDLHSELNLSSLELGDSALYFCASSVEAGVDTQYFGPGTRLTVL.

This clonotype appeared many times. V is TRBV2 and J is TRBJ1-2, with TRBD1 matching over 11 bases. The V gene's germline CDR1 is SNHLY and CDR2 FYNNEI. The V and J ends lost 4 bases and 5 bases, in that order; junction bases with no gene match: 6. This CDR3 comprises 15 residues. CDR3 sequence: CASSGDRGDIYGYTF. CDR3 bases: TGTGCCAGCAGTGGGGACAGGGGGGATATATATGGCTACACCTTC.

This clonotype was counted ten times or more. The V and J genes are TRBV7-8 and TRBJ1-3, with D perhaps matching TRBD1 (5 bases). The CDR3 contains 14 residues. V was trimmed by 5 bases and J by 0 bases, leaving 8 bases between them. Germline V lookup: CDR1 SGHVS, CDR2 FQNEAQ. CDR3 bases: TGTGCCAGCAGCCAAAGGGGCTCTGGAAACACCATATATTTT. Protein product: CASSQRGSGNTIYF. Full variable domain (rest looked up from reference TRBV7-8 and TRBJ1-3): GAGVSQSPRYKVAKRGQDVALRCDPISGHVSLFWYQQALGQGPEFLTYFQNEAQLDKSGLPSDRFFAERPEGSVSTLKIQRTQQEDSAVYLCASSQRGSGNTIYFGEGSWLTVV.

This clonotype was recorded many times. CDR3 loop: CASSLDRGSSYRAFF. In nucleotides, the CDR3 is TGTGCCAGCAGCTTAGATCGGGGGAGCTCTTATCGGGCTTTCTTT. The chain is built from TRBV7-2 and TRBJ1-1, with a possible D match to TRBD1 (5 bases). Germline CDR1 SGHTA, CDR2 FQGNSA. This CDR3 comprises 15 residues. V was clipped by 1 base and J by 11 bases, with 20 bases between them. Based on the CDR3 plus reference TRBV7-2 and TRBJ1-1, the full variable domain is GAGVSQSPSNKVTEKGKDVELRCDPISGHTALYWYRQSLGQGLEFLIYFQGNSAPDKSGLPSDRFSAERTGGSVSTLTIQRTQQEDSAVYLCASSLDRGSSYRAFFGQGTRLTVV.

Ten or more counts support this clonotype. This chain links TRBV7-2 with TRBJ2-7; possible D gene TRBD2, 5 bases. This CDR3 spans 14 amino acids. Germline values: CDR1 SGHTA, CDR2 FQGNSA. The V end lost 5 bases, the J end lost 3 bases, and 14 bases lay between the germline ends. The CDR3 protein is CASSPRGGLYEQYF. Written as DNA, the CDR3 is TGTGCCAGCAGCCCCCGGGGTGGTCTCTACGAGCAGTACTTC.

In its sample, this clonotype is medium-sized. V is TRBV7-2 and J is TRBJ1-1; D unresolved. In germline, CDR1 is SGHTA, CDR2 FQGNSA. Trimming cost V 2 bases and J 11 bases, with 12 bases left between them. This CDR3 spans 12 amino acids. This CDR3 reads CASSLPRTMAFF. The CDR3 DNA follows: TGTGCCAGCAGCTTACCAAGAACCATGGCTTTCTTT.

The table lists this clonotype with a few counts. V and J are TRBV6-5 and TRBJ2-7; 8 bases fit TRBD2. Trimming took 2 bases from V and 7 from J; bases not matched to a gene: 13. The CDR3 consists of 16 residues. Germline CDR1 and CDR2: MNHEY and SVGAGI. CDR3: CASSYDPSGSSTEQYF. Written as DNA, the CDR3 is TGTGCCAGCAGTTACGATCCCAGCGGGAGCTCTACGGAGCAGTACTTC.

This clonotype has more than one count but fewer than ten. The chain uses TRBV28 and TRBJ1-2, with 7 positions matching TRBD1. V lost 6 bases and J lost 6; bases outside the gene matches: 7. The CDR3 is 13 residues long. CDR1 is MDHEN and CDR2 is SYDVKM in the germline V gene. This chain's CDR3 is CASRATGEDGYTF. The CDR3 region has the DNA TGTGCCAGCAGGGCTACAGGGGAGGATGGCTACACCTTC.